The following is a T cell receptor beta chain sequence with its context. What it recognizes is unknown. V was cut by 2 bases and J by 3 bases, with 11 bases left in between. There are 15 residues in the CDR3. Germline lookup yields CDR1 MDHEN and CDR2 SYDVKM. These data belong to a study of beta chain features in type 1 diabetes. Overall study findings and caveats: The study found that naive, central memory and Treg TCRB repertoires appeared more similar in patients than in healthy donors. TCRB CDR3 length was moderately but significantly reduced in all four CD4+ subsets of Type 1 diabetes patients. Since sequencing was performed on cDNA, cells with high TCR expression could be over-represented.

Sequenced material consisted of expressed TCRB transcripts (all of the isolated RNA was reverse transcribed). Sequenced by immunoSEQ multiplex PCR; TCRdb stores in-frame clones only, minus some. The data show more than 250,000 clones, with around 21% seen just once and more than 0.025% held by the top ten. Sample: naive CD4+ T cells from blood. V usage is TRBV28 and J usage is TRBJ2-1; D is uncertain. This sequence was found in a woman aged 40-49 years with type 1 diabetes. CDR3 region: CASSLVVPGYNEQFF. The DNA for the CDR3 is TGTGCCAGCAGTTTAGTGGTTCCGGGCTACAATGAGCAGTTCTTC. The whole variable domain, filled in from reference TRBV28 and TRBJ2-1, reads DVKVTQSSRYLVKRTGEKVFLECVQDMDHENMFWYRQDPGLGLRLIYFSYDVKMKEKGDIPEGYSVSREKKERFSLILESASTNQTSMYLCASSLVVPGYNEQFFGPGTRLTVL.